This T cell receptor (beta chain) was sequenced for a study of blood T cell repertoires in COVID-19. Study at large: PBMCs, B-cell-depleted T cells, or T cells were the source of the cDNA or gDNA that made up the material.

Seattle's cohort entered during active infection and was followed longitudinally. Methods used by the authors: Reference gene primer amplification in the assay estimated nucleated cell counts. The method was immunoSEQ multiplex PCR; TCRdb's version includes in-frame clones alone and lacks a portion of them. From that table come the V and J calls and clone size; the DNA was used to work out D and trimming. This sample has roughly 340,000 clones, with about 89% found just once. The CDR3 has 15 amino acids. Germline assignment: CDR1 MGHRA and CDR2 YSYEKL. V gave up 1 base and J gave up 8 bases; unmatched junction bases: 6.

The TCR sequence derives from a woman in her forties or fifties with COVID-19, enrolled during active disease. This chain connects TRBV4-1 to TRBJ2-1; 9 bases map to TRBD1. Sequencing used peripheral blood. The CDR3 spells CASSQAGQGRDEQFF. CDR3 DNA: TGCGCCAGCAGCCAAGCGGGACAGGGAAGAGATGAGCAGTTCTTC.